This TCR beta chain stems from a study of blood T cell repertoires in COVID-19. Data came from immunoSEQ multiplex PCR; TCRdb stores just in-frame clones and leaves some out. The table shows around 200,000 clones, with approximately 90% occurring only once. Cohorts were based on clinical histories the participants reported. Germline V gives CDR1 KGHDR, CDR2 SFDVKD. After removal of 1 base from V and 0 bases from J, the junction contained 10 bases not matched to a gene. CDR3 length: 18 residues. Sequencing input: PBMCs or T cells enriched from blood (not recorded which). The chain has TRBV24-1 and TRBJ1-2; 7 nucleotides line up with TRBD1. This TCR was sampled from a woman aged 40 to 55 with acute COVID-19. DNA for the CDR3: TGTGCCACCAGTGATTTTGGACCTCGGGACAGACCTAACTATGGCTACACCTTC. Encoded protein: CATSDFGPRDRPNYGYTF.